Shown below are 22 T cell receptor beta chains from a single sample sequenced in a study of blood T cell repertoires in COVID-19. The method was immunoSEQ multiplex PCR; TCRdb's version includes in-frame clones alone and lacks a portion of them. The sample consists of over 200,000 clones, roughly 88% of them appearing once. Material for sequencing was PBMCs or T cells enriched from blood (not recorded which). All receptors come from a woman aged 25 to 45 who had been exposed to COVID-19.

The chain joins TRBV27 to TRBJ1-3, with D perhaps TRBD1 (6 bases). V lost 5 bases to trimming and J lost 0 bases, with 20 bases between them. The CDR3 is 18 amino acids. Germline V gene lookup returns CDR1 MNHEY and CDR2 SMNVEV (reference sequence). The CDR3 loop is CASSPFLDRSSSGNTIYF. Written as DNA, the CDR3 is TGTGCCAGCAGTCCATTTCTCGACAGGTCGAGCTCTGGAAACACCATATATTTT.

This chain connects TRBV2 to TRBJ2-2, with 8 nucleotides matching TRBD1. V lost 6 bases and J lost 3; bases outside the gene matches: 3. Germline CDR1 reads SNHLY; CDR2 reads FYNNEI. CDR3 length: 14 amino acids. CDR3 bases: TGTGCCAGCAGGCACAGGGGGGACACCGGGGAGCTGTTTTTT. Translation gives CASRHRGDTGELFF.

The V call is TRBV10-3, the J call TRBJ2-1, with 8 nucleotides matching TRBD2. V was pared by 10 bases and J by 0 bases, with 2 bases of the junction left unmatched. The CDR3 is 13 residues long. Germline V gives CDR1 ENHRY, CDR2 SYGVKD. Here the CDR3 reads CATGGGSYNEQFF. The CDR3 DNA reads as TGTGCCACCGGGGGGGGCTCCTACAATGAGCAGTTCTTC.

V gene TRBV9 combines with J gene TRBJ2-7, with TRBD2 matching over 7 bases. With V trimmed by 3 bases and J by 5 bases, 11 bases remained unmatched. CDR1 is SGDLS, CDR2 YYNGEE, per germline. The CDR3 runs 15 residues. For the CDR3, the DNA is TGTGCCAGCAGCGGGCGGTGGGGAGGGATCGACGAGCAGTACTTC. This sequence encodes CASSGRWGGIDEQYF.

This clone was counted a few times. CDR3 nucleotides: TGTGCCAGTAGAAACAGACTAGCGGGAGCCTACGAGCAGTACTTC. Amino acids: CASRNRLAGAYEQYF. The gene calls are TRBV19 and TRBJ2-7; 12 bases match TRBD2. CDR1 is LNHDA, CDR2 SQIVND, per germline (reference sequence). The CDR3 is 15 amino acids. V was pared by 6 bases and J by 2 bases, with 5 bases of the junction left unmatched.

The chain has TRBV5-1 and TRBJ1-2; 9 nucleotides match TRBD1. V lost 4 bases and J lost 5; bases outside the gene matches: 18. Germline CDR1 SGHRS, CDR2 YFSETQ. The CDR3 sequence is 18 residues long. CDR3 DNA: TGCGCCAGCAGCCCCCAAGTAGGGACAGGGTCATCTTCATATGGCTACACCTTC. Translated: CASSPQVGTGSSSYGYTF.

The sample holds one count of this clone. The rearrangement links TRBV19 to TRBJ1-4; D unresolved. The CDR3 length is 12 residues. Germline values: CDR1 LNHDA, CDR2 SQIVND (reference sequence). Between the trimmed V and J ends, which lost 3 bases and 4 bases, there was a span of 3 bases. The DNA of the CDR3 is TGTGCCAGTAGTATCCTTAATGAAAAACTGTTTTTT. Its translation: CASSILNEKLFF.

For the CDR3, the DNA is TGTGCCAGCAGCTCCCTGGGCCGGGGGGATAATTCACCCCTCCACTTT. Protein sequence: CASSSLGRGDNSPLHF. The chain employs TRBV13 and TRBJ1-6, with D tentatively TRBD1 (5 bases). The CDR3 runs to 16 residues. Germline-derived CDR1 and CDR2 are PRHDT and FYEKMQ (reference sequence). Trimming removed 4 bases at V and 5 bases at J, with 15 bases between. The variable domain in full, completed from reference TRBV13 and TRBJ1-6, reads AAGVIQSPRHLIKEKRETATLKCYPIPRHDTVYWYQQGPGQDPQFLISFYEKMQSDKGSIPDRFSAQQFSDYHSELNMSSLELGDSALYFCASSSLGRGDNSPLHFGNGTRLTVT.

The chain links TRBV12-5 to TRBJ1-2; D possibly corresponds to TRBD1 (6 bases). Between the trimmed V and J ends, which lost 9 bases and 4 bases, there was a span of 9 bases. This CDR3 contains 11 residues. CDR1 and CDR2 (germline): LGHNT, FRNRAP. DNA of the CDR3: TGTGCTAGCAGGGACATCTATGGCTACACCTTC. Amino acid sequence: CASRDIYGYTF.

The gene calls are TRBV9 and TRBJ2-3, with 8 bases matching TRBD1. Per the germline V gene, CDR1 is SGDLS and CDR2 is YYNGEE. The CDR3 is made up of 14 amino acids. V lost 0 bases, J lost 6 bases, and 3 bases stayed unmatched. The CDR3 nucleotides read TGTGCCAGCAGCGTAGGCAGGGGGCGCGATACGCAGTATTTT. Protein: CASSVGRGRDTQYF.

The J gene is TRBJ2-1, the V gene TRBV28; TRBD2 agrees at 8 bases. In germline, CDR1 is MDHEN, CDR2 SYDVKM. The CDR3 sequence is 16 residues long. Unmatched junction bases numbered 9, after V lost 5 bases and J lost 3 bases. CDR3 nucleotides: TGTGCCAGCAGTAACCGGGAGGGCCAATACTACAATGAGCAGTTCTTC. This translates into CASSNREGQYYNEQFF.

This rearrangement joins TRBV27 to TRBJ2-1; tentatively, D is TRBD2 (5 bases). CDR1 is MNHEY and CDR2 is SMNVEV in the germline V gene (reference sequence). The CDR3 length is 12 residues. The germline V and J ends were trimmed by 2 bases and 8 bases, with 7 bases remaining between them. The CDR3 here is CASSLGGDEQFF. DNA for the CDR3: TGTGCCAGCAGTTTAGGAGGCGATGAGCAGTTCTTC.

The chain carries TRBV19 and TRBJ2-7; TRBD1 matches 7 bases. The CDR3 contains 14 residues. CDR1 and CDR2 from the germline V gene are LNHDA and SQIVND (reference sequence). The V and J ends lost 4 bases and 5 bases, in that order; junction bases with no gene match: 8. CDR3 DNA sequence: TGTGCCAGTAGTACTCGACAGGGTAGCCACGAGCAGTACTTC. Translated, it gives CASSTRQGSHEQYF.

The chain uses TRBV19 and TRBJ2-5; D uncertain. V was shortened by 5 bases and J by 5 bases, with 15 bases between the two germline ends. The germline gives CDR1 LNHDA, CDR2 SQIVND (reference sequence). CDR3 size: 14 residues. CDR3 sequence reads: CASSAPTGEETQYF. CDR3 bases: TGTGCCAGTAGTGCCCCGACTGGAGAGGAGACCCAGTACTTC.

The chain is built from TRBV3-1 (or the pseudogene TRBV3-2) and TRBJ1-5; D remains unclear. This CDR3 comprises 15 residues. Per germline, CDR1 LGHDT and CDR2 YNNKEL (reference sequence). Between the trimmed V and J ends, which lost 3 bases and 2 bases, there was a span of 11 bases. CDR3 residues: CASSQGVQGNQPQHF. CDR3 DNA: TGTGCCAGCAGCCAGGGCGTTCAGGGCAATCAGCCCCAGCATTTT.

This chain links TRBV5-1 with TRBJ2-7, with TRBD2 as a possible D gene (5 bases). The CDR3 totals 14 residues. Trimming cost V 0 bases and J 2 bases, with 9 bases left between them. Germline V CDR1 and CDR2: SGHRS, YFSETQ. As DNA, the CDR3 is TGCGCCAGCAGCTTGGCCGGGGTCACCTACGAGCAGTACTTC. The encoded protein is CASSLAGVTYEQYF.

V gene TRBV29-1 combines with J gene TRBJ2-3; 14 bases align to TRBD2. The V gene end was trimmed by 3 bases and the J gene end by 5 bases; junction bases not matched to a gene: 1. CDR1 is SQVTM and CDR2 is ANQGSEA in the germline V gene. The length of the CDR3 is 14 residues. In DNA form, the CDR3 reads TGCAGCGTTGAGGGACTAGCGGGAGTAGATACGCAGTATTTT. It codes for CSVEGLAGVDTQYF.

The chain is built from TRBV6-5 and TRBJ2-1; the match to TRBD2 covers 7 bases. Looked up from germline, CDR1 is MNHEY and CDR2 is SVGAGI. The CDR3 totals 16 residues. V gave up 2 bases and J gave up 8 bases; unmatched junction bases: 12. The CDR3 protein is CASSYVVGEGGDEQFF. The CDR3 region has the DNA TGTGCCAGCAGTTACGTTGTGGGGGAGGGTGGGGATGAGCAGTTCTTC.

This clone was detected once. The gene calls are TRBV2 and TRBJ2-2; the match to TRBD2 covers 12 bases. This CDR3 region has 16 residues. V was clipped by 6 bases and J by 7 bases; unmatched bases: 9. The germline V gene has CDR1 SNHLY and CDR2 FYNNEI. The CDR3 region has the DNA TGTGCCAGCAGCTACGTACTAGCGGGAGGCCTCGGGGAGCTGTTTTTT. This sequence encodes CASSYVLAGGLGELFF.

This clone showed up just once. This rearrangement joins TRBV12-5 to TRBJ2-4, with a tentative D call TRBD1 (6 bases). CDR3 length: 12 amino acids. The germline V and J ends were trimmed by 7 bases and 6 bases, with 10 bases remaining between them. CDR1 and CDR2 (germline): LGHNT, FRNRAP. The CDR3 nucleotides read TGTGCTAGTGACCCCAGGGGAAACATTCAGTACTTC. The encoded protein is CASDPRGNIQYF.

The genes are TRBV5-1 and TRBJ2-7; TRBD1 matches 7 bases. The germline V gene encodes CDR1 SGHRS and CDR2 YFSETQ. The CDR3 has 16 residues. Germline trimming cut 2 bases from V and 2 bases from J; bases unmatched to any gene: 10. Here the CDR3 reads CASSFTPGTAAYEQYF. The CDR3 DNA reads TGCGCCAGCAGCTTCACTCCAGGGACAGCCGCCTACGAGCAGTACTTC.

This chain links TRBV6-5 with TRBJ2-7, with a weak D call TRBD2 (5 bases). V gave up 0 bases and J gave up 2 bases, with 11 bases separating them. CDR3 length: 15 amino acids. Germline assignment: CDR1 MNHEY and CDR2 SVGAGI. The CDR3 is CASSYSRTSTYEQYF. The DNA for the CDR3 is TGTGCCAGCAGTTACTCTCGGACTTCTACCTACGAGCAGTACTTC.